The next 27 T cell receptor beta chains were all read from a single sample in a study of tumor-infiltrating lymphocytes in primary liver carcinoma. From around 500 ng total RNA, TCR beta cDNA was generated with a primer in the constant region. TCR beta libraries came from three nested multiplex PCR rounds using slightly modified ARM-PCR. Researchers ran the first two PCR rounds for 10 cycles each with TRBV1-TRBV30 forward primers and a C-beta reverse primer. A single record per CDR3 protein comes from TCRdb applying MiXCR to the multiplex PCR reads. The table lists fewer than 250,000 distinct CDR3 sequences, less than 70% of them singletons, with about 7.1% in the top ten. Germline DNA was extracted alongside blood RNA, which was obtained from unsorted whole blood. The sequencing input was peripheral blood. These TCRs come from a woman aged 55 to 70 with primary liver carcinoma and hepatitis B virus infection.

Note on this clonotype: A much larger clone is a single base away; this may be a read error. This CDR3 fails to terminate in the conserved phenylalanine or tryptophan, so it likely reflects a read error. DNA for the CDR3: TGTGCCAGCAGTTTAACTAGCGGAAATAAAAACATTCAGTACATC. Protein sequence: CASSLTSGNKNIQYI. The chain uses TRBV12-3 or TRBV12-4 and TRBJ2-4, with 8 bases that match TRBD2. The CDR3 runs to 15 residues. The ends lost 2 bases at V and 4 bases at J; junction bases unmatched: 4.

This clonotype showed up just once. A read error may account for a junction end that differs from germline. The genes are TRBV4-1 and TRBJ1-5; TRBD1 agrees at 7 bases. The CDR3 loop spans 14 amino acids. Germline assignment: CDR1 MGHRA and CDR2 YSYEKL. The CDR3 DNA reads TGCGCCAGCAGCCAAGGACAGGGAAATCAGTCCCAGCATTTT. Encoded protein: CASSQGQGNQSQHF.

Regarding this clonotype: Likely a read error: the CDR3 ends without its conserved phenylalanine or tryptophan. This chain connects TRBV6-5 to TRBJ2-2; the match to TRBD2 covers 10 bases. Germline V gene sequence: CDR1 MNHEY, CDR2 SVGAGI. CDR3 size: 16 residues. The CDR3 DNA reads as TGTGCCAGCACCCGGGCCACTAGCGGGGCAACCGGGGAACTGTTTTCT. It encodes CASTRATSGATGELFS.

To note about this clonotype: A much larger clone differs by one base, so this may be a read error. The gene calls are TRBV6-2 or TRBV6-3 and TRBJ1-1; D uncertain. The CDR3 contains 15 residues. Germline lookup yields CDR1 MNHEY and CDR2 SVGEGT. CDR3 nucleotides: TGTGCCAGCACCGTTACCGGCCGGCGGAACACTGAAACTTTCTTT. Translated: CASTVTGRRNTETFF.

Turning to this clonotype: Its ends do not fully match the called genes, so a read error is possible. The chain links TRBV11-1 to TRBJ2-3; 7 bases are a match to TRBD2. Germline V lookup: CDR1 SGHAT, CDR2 FQDESV (reference sequence). The CDR3 contains 15 residues. The CDR3 sequence: CASSSGLDAIDTQCF. Here the CDR3 DNA reads TGTGCCAGCAGCTCAGGACTAGACGCCATAGATACGCAGTGTTTT. Variable domain in full (rest from reference TRBV11-1 and TRBJ2-3): EAEVAQSPRYKITEKSQAVAFWCDPISGHATLYWYRQILGQGPELLVQFQDESVVDDSQLPKDRFSAERLKGVDSTLKIQPAELGDSAMYLCASSSGLDAIDTQCFGPGTRLTVL.

The chain couples TRBV4-2 to TRBJ2-2; possible D gene TRBD2, 6 bases. CDR3 size: 16 residues. Trimming removed 2 bases from V and 7 bases from J, with 17 bases in between. The germline gives CDR1 LGHNA, CDR2 YNFKEQ. DNA for the CDR3: TGTGCCAGCAGCCAACGTTCAGTGGGAGCGGGCGGGGAGCTGTTTTTT. It translates to CASSQRSVGAGGELFF.

The J gene is TRBJ2-1, the V gene TRBV6-1; D remains unclear. Germline CDR1 reads MNHNS; CDR2 reads SASEGT. V lost 3 bases, J lost 9 bases, and 18 bases lay in between. The CDR3 has 15 residues. CDR3 bases: TGTGCCAGCAGTGATCGGCCTAGTTTTTCCAGTGAGCAGTTCTTC. Translation: CASSDRPSFSSEQFF.

As regards this clonotype: At one end, the junction sequence differs from germline, possibly due to a read error. J is TRBJ1-2 and V is TRBV11-3; TRBD1 matches 9 bases. Germline V CDR1 and CDR2: SGHNT, YENEEA. The CDR3 sequence is 15 residues long. The CDR3 DNA reads as TGTGCTAGCAGTCTCAGGACAGGGGTTGTCTATGGCTACGCCTTC. Translation: CASSLRTGVVYGYAF.

Details on this clonotype: A read error is likely, as this CDR3 ends without the conserved phenylalanine or tryptophan. V and J are TRBV10-3 and TRBJ2-2, with 12 bases matching TRBD1. After removal of 6 bases from V and 4 bases from J, the junction contained 6 bases not matched to a gene. CDR1 and CDR2 (germline): ENHRY, SYGVKD. The CDR3 is made up of 16 amino acids. CDR3 sequence: CAISPGQGAGTGELFL. In DNA, the CDR3 is TGTGCCATCAGCCCGGGACAGGGGGCCGGCACCGGGGAGCTGTTTTTA.

In regard to this clonotype: A much larger clonotype is one base distant, so this may be a read error. The chain has TRBV4-1 and TRBJ2-6, with D possibly being TRBD2 (6 bases). Germline V gene lookup returns CDR1 MGHRA and CDR2 YSYEKL. CDR3 length: 17 residues. Trimming removed 11 bases at V and 0 bases at J, with 20 bases between. The CDR3 protein is CARTQEGFRSGANVLTF. The CDR3 bases are TGCGCCCGCACACAGGAGGGGTTTCGCTCTGGGGCCAACGTCCTGACTTTC.

This chain connects TRBV6-1 to TRBJ1-2, with unresolved D. The CDR3 is made up of 17 amino acids. Trimming removed 6 bases from V and 10 bases from J, with 30 bases in between. Germline loops: CDR1 MNHNS, CDR2 SASEGT. The CDR3 sequence is CASSPSFFGRKTRDYTF. Written as DNA, the CDR3 is TGTGCCAGCAGCCCTTCCTTTTTCGGTAGGAAGACCAGAGACTACACCTTC.

Remarks on this clonotype: The junction shows a germline mismatch at one end, possibly a read error. The gene calls are TRBV28 and TRBJ1-5, with 8 nucleotides matching TRBD1. Germline CDR1 reads MDHEN; CDR2 reads SYDVKM. This CDR3 has 15 residues. CDR3 residues: CASKTGGRSNQPQRF. The CDR3 region has the DNA TGTGCCAGCAAAACAGGGGGAAGGAGCAATCAGCCCCAGCGTTTT.

Comments on this clonotype: The junction does not match germline at one end; this may be a read error. The chain combines TRBV4-2 with TRBJ2-7; 7 nucleotides line up with TRBD1. CDR1 LGHNA and CDR2 YNFKEQ come from the germline V gene. The CDR3 extends over 16 amino acids. The CDR3 here is CTSSRTGQFSSYEQYF. The DNA of the CDR3 is TGTACCAGCAGCCGGACGGGACAGTTTTCCTCATACGAGCAGTACTTT.

This clonotype was seen only a few times. The chain employs TRBV6-5 and TRBJ1-5; no definite D call. V lost 0 bases and J lost 6, with 6 bases in between. Germline loops: CDR1 MNHEY, CDR2 SVGAGI. The length of the CDR3 is 13 residues. The CDR3 spells CASSYSRGQPQHF. In DNA form, the CDR3 reads TGTGCCAGCAGTTACTCACGGGGTCAGCCCCAGCATTTT.

This sequence joins TRBV5-1 and TRBJ1-2; the match to TRBD1 covers 7 bases. This CDR3 comprises 14 residues. CDR1 is SGHRS, CDR2 YFSETQ, per germline. Unmatched junction bases numbered 6, after V lost 1 base and J lost 6 bases. The CDR3 DNA reads TGCGCCAGCAGCTTGCAAGGGGGCATCGATGGCTACACCTTC. It specifies CASSLQGGIDGYTF.

V gene TRBV5-1 combines with J gene TRBJ2-2; D is uncertain. V lost 2 bases, J lost 5 bases, and 10 bases lay in between. CDR1 is SGHRS, CDR2 YFSETQ, per germline. The CDR3 consists of 14 residues. Here the CDR3 DNA reads TGCGCCAGCAGCTTAAAAGTGAATACCGGGGAGCTGTTTTTT. This sequence encodes CASSLKVNTGELFF.

A remark on this clonotype: The junction shows a germline mismatch at one end, possibly a read error. V usage is TRBV12-3 or TRBV12-4 and J usage is TRBJ1-1; TRBD1 aligns across 9 bases. The CDR3 length is 15 residues. CDR3 sequence (DNA): TGTCCCAGCCAATCGGGGACAGGGTTTAACACTGAAGCTTTCTTT. Translated, it gives CPSQSGTGFNTEAFF.

Regarding this clonotype: A much larger clone lies one base from this, so it may be a read error. The V and J genes are TRBV29-1 and TRBJ1-2; D is undetermined. The CDR3 spans 15 residues. In germline, CDR1 is SQVTM, CDR2 ANQGSEA. CDR3 DNA: TGCAGCGTTGACTTTCCAGTCCCCGGAGGCTATGGCTACATCTTC. It encodes CSVDFPVPGGYGYIF.

To note about this clonotype: A read error may explain this, as a much larger clone is one base away. The chain combines TRBV5-4 with TRBJ2-7; 7 bases line up with TRBD2. The germline V gene encodes CDR1 SGHNT and CDR2 YYREEE (reference sequence). Trimming took 3 bases from V and 3 from J; bases not matched to a gene: 6. This CDR3 contains 14 residues. The CDR3 coding sequence is TGTGCCAGCAGCTCGTGGACTAGAAACTACGAGCAGTACTTC. The encoded protein is CASSSWTRNYEQYF.

On this clonotype: The junction differs from germline at one of its ends, possibly a read error. The rearrangement links TRBV11-2 to TRBJ2-2; perhaps TRBD1 as D (6 bases). From germline, CDR1 is SGHAT and CDR2 FQNNGV. CDR3 size: 16 residues. The CDR3 coding sequence is TGTGCCAGCAGCCCCCGGACAGCTACGAACACCGGGAAGCTGTTTTTT. It translates to CASSPRTATNTGKLFF.

On this clonotype: The junction differs from germline at one of its ends, possibly a read error. The genes are TRBV12-3 or TRBV12-4 and TRBJ2-1; possible D gene TRBD2, 7 bases. The CDR3 extends over 13 amino acids. The CDR3 loop is CASSLAQDGGQFF. CDR3 DNA: TGTGCCAGCAGTTTAGCCCAGGACGGGGGGCAGTTCTTT.

To note about this clonotype: A read error is possible here, since a much larger clone lies one base away. The J gene is TRBJ1-2, the V gene TRBV7-9; TRBD1 matches at 7 bases. The CDR3 spans 11 residues. Germline values: CDR1 SEHNR, CDR2 FQNEAQ (reference sequence). The CDR3 is CTTGNDYGYTF. CDR3 DNA sequence: TGTACGACAGGGAATGACTATGGCTACACCTTC.

In this sample, this clonotype turned up once. The conserved phenylalanine or tryptophan normally closing the CDR3 is absent here, so this likely arose from a read error. It is unclear where the CDR3 begins or ends on the DNA, so no DNA is shown, and the CDR3 is as TCRdb lists it. This sequence joins TRBV11-2 and TRBJ2-7; the table's TRBD1 call for D was not verified on the DNA. Germline lookup yields CDR1 SGHAT and CDR2 FQNNGV. The CDR3 is 16 amino acids long, termini counted. The CDR3 loop is CANNRLTQGEVYEHYL.

In its sample, this clonotype was seen a few times. The chain links TRBV30 to TRBJ2-2; no reliable D call. The CDR3 loop spans 12 amino acids. V lost 2 bases, J lost 4 bases, and 5 bases lay in between. The germline V gene encodes CDR1 GTSNPN and CDR2 SVGIG (reference sequence). CDR3 amino acids: CAWSRVTGELFF. In nucleotides, the CDR3 is TGTGCCTGGAGTAGGGTCACCGGGGAGCTGTTTTTT.

In its sample, this clonotype was seen many times. The rearrangement links TRBV6-1 to TRBJ1-2; D is undetermined. This CDR3 has 13 amino acids. The ends were cut back, 4 bases at V and 1 base at J, with 7 bases in the middle. CDR1 and CDR2 (germline): MNHNS, SASEGT. The CDR3 loop is CASSAVSNYGYTF. The CDR3 bases are TGTGCCAGCAGTGCCGTCAGTAACTATGGCTACACCTTC.

Comment on this clonotype: This likely comes from a read error, as the CDR3 has no conserved phenylalanine or tryptophan at its end. This chain joins TRBV11-2 and TRBJ2-1; the D gene is possibly TRBD2 (5 bases). The CDR3 loop spans 15 amino acids. In germline, CDR1 is SGHAT, CDR2 FQNNGV. CDR3 amino acids: CASSLGINSYNVQFL. The CDR3 DNA follows: TGCGCCAGCAGCCTCGGGATTAACTCCTACAATGTGCAGTTCCTC.

Turning to this clonotype: This may arise from a read error, as a much more abundant clone is one base away. The gene calls are TRBV6-1 and TRBJ2-5, with D uncertain. Germline V gives CDR1 MNHNS, CDR2 SASEGT. This CDR3 region has 12 residues. Written as DNA, the CDR3 is TGTACCAGCAGCCGAGAATTGGAGACCCAGTACTTC. This encodes CTSSRELETQYF.